These 32 T cell receptor beta chains share one sample of origin, sequenced in a study of shared clonotypes between healthy human individuals. The data were produced by immunoSEQ multiplex PCR, yet TCRdb's version contains in-frame clones alone and is incomplete. The sample lists more than 2,000,000 clones; 80% to 95% were seen once. The sequencing sample was made of naive CD4+ T cells from PBMCs. Indicated subset: CD45RA+ positively selected. All receptors derive from a man aged 18 to 35 in good health. Some clones in this sample may be carry-over from other donors' samples.

The chain uses TRBV5-4 and TRBJ2-5, with D possibly TRBD1 on 6 matching bases. Trimming removed 0 bases from V and 0 bases from J, with 12 bases in between. This CDR3 is built from 16 residues. Germline V gene sequence: CDR1 SGHNT, CDR2 YYREEE (reference sequence). CDR3 nucleotide sequence: TGTGCCAGCAGCTTGGGGGGGCCTAGCAACCAAGAGACCCAGTACTTC. It translates to CASSLGGPSNQETQYF.

The chain uses TRBV4-1 and TRBJ2-5; 10 nucleotides line up with TRBD1. J lost 5 bases, V lost 3 bases, and 3 bases had no gene match. CDR3 length equals 14 residues. Per the germline V gene, CDR1 is MGHRA and CDR2 is YSYEKL. The CDR3, as DNA: TGCGCCAGCAGCCAGGGGACAGGGGTGGAGACCCAGTACTTC. It is translated as CASSQGTGVETQYF.

The chain combines TRBV19 with TRBJ1-2; the match to TRBD1 covers 7 bases. V lost 7 bases and J lost 5; bases outside the gene matches: 13. Germline CDR1 reads LNHDA; CDR2 reads SQIVND (reference sequence). The CDR3 is made up of 15 amino acids. The CDR3 loop reads CASNTYTGVGYGYTF. Here the CDR3 DNA reads TGTGCCAGTAATACTTACACAGGGGTAGGGTATGGCTACACCTTC.

The chain joins TRBV20-1 to TRBJ2-5; D not resolved. Germline V CDR1 and CDR2: DFQATT, SNEGSKA (reference sequence). The CDR3 runs to 10 residues. The V gene lost 5 bases and the J gene lost 4 bases, with 5 bases spanning the gap. CDR3 protein: CSAEAETQYF. CDR3 nucleotides: TGCAGTGCTGAGGCAGAGACCCAGTACTTC.

This clone appeared a single time. The sample carries other DNA sequences with the same CDR3. The chain carries TRBV2 and TRBJ1-5, with TRBD1 identical over 8 bases. V lost 2 bases to trimming and J lost 4 bases; unmatched junction nucleotides: 1. Germline V gene lookup returns CDR1 SNHLY and CDR2 FYNNEI. The CDR3 is 14 residues long. This CDR3 is CASSETGGNQPQHF. Here the CDR3 DNA reads TGTGCCAGCAGTGAAACAGGGGGGAATCAGCCCCAGCATTTT.

Points on this clone: The same CDR3 can be traced to other DNA sequences in this sample. The chain joins TRBV2 to TRBJ1-2; the match to TRBD1 covers 8 bases. CDR3 size: 13 residues. CDR1 and CDR2 from the germline V gene are SNHLY and FYNNEI. The V gene end was trimmed by 5 bases and the J gene end by 4 bases; junction bases not matched to a gene: 3. For the CDR3, the DNA is TGTGCCAGCAGTCCGGGACAGGTCTATGGCTACACCTTC. This gives the protein CASSPGQVYGYTF. Based on the CDR3 plus reference TRBV2 and TRBJ1-2, the full variable domain is EPEVTQTPSHQVTQMGQEVILRCVPISNHLYFYWYRQILGQKVEFLVSFYNNEISEKSEIFDDQFSVERPDGSNFTLKIRSTKLEDSAMYFCASSPGQVYGYTFGSGTRLTVV.

The chain is built from TRBV11-2 and TRBJ2-7; tentative D call: TRBD1 (8 bases). CDR1 is SGHAT, CDR2 FQNNGV, per germline. The CDR3 is 18 residues long. The ends were cut back, 2 bases at V and 4 bases at J, with 24 bases in the middle. Here the CDR3 DNA reads TGTGCCAGCAGCTTACAAGCGGGGACAGGCGGAGAAAAATACGAGCAGTACTTC. This encodes CASSLQAGTGGEKYEQYF.

This chain connects TRBV19 to TRBJ1-4, with no clear D. There are 14 residues in the CDR3. The V and J ends lost 2 bases and 4 bases respectively, with 8 bases between them. Germline CDR1 is LNHDA and CDR2 is SQIVND (reference sequence). CDR3 in amino acids: CASSIIQNNEKLFF. The CDR3, as DNA: TGTGCCAGTAGTATAATACAGAATAATGAAAAACTGTTTTTT.

Only one count was recorded for this clone. The genes are TRBV4-2 and TRBJ2-3; D may be TRBD2 (5 bases). CDR1 and CDR2 from the germline V gene are LGHNA and YNFKEQ. CDR3 size: 16 residues. The V gene lost 4 bases and the J gene lost 2 bases, with 16 bases spanning the gap. The CDR3 spells CASSLIGGSPTDTQYF. As DNA, the CDR3 is TGTGCCAGCAGCCTCATCGGCGGGTCTCCCACAGATACGCAGTATTTT.

The chain has TRBV2 and TRBJ1-2; 7 bases line up with TRBD1. The CDR3 runs 12 residues. J lost 6 bases, V lost 11 bases, and 9 bases had no gene match. From germline, CDR1 is SNHLY and CDR2 FYNNEI. The CDR3 reads CAGGEGAHGYTF. The CDR3 nucleotides are TGTGCCGGGGGTGAGGGGGCCCATGGCTACACCTTC.

This clone has only one observation. The chain recombines TRBV7-9 with TRBJ1-1; weak D call: TRBD1 (5 bases). V lost 1 base and J lost 12, with 12 bases in between. The CDR3 has 12 residues. Germline assignment: CDR1 SEHNR and CDR2 FQNEAQ (reference sequence). Here the CDR3 DNA reads TGTGCCAGCAGCTTAGAGGGGTTATCGTCTTTCTTT. It yields the protein CASSLEGLSSFF.

The chain has TRBV7-6 and TRBJ2-5; D assignment may be TRBD1 or TRBD2 (6 bases each). There are 16 residues in the CDR3. Germline V gene lookup returns CDR1 SGHVS and CDR2 FNYEAQ. V lost 5 bases, J lost 1 base, and 17 bases lay in between. The chain's CDR3 is CASSSRGVLFQETQYF. The CDR3 DNA reads TGTGCCAGCAGCAGTAGGGGGGTTTTATTCCAAGAGACCCAGTACTTC.

This chain connects TRBV5-6 to TRBJ1-5; D is uncertain. The CDR3 extends over 15 amino acids. V lost 2 bases, J lost 0 bases, and 9 bases lay in between. CDR1 is SGHDT, CDR2 YYEEEE, per germline. The CDR3 loop reads CASSLGVYSNQPQHF. CDR3 coding DNA: TGTGCCAGCAGCTTAGGCGTTTATAGCAATCAGCCCCAGCATTTT.

The chain combines TRBV7-8 with TRBJ1-2, with unresolved D. Trimming shortened V by 2 bases and J by 4 bases, and 20 bases separated the two germline ends. The CDR3 has 17 residues. CDR1 and CDR2 (germline): SGHVS, FQNEAQ. Here the CDR3 reads CASSLSDRAAQVYGYTF. CDR3 coding DNA: TGTGCCAGCAGCTTAAGCGATAGGGCGGCTCAAGTCTATGGCTACACCTTC.

The V and J genes are TRBV7-9 and TRBJ2-2; D is unclear. V shed 2 bases and J shed 1 base, with 11 bases lying between them. Germline CDR1 reads SEHNR; CDR2 reads FQNEAQ (reference sequence). This CDR3 region has 16 residues. The chain's CDR3 is CASSLMSLKNTGELFF. CDR3 DNA sequence: TGTGCCAGCAGCTTAATGAGCTTGAAGAACACCGGGGAGCTGTTTTTT.

The CDR3 bases are TGTGCCAGTACCCCTTCGCTGACTAGCGGGAGATACGAGCAGTACTTC. Encoded protein: CASTPSLTSGRYEQYF. The genes are TRBV19 and TRBJ2-7; 12 positions match TRBD2. V lost 7 bases and J lost 4; bases outside the gene matches: 11. The CDR3 consists of 16 residues. Germline loops: CDR1 LNHDA, CDR2 SQIVND (reference sequence). The full variable domain, with the rest looked up from reference TRBV19 and TRBJ2-7, is DGGITQSPKYLFRKEGQNVTLSCEQNLNHDAMYWYRQDPGQGLRLIYYSQIVNDFQKGDIAEGYSVSREKKESFPLTVTSAQKNPTAFYLCASTPSLTSGRYEQYFGPGTRLTVT.

This rearrangement joins TRBV27 to TRBJ2-7; no firm D call. V was shortened by 6 bases and J by 3 bases, with 9 bases between the two germline ends. This CDR3 spans 12 amino acids. CDR1 and CDR2 from the germline V gene are MNHEY and SMNVEV (reference sequence). CDR3 loop: CASRTTNYEQYF. The CDR3 DNA reads as TGTGCCAGCAGGACAACGAACTACGAGCAGTACTTC.

The rearrangement joins TRBV11-2 to TRBJ2-1; TRBD2 might be the D (6 bases). Looked up from germline, CDR1 is SGHAT and CDR2 is FQNNGV. The CDR3 runs 14 residues. With 6 bases removed from V and 7 bases from J, the gap between germline ends came to 16 bases. Here the CDR3 reads CASRSTAGSNEQFF. The CDR3 nucleotides are TGTGCCAGCAGATCCACGGCGGGGTCGAATGAGCAGTTCTTC. The full variable domain, with the rest looked up from reference TRBV11-2 and TRBJ2-1, is EAGVAQSPRYKIIEKRQSVAFWCNPISGHATLYWYQQILGQGPKLLIQFQNNGVVDDSQLPKDRFSAERLKGVDSTLKIQPAKLEDSAVYLCASRSTAGSNEQFFGPGTRLTVL.

The chain links TRBV5-1 to TRBJ1-1; weak D call: TRBD1 (5 bases). V lost 2 bases to trimming and J lost 1 base, with 15 bases between them. Per the germline V gene, CDR1 is SGHRS and CDR2 is YFSETQ. The CDR3 runs to 16 residues. The CDR3 DNA follows: TGCGCCAGCAGCTTTCCCGTCTTGGGGGGGAACACTGAAGCTTTCTTT. Encoded protein: CASSFPVLGGNTEAFF.

The chain carries TRBV5-1 and TRBJ1-5, with 7 bases lining up with TRBD1. The CDR3 runs 15 residues. From germline, CDR1 is SGHRS and CDR2 YFSETQ. V was pared by 0 bases and J by 3 bases, with 3 bases of the junction left unmatched. CDR3 coding DNA: TGCGCCAGCAGCTTGGGGCAGGGGGTCAATCAGCCCCAGCATTTT. As protein: CASSLGQGVNQPQHF.

The gene calls are TRBV6-5 and TRBJ1-1; D not certain. The germline V and J ends were trimmed by 4 bases and 7 bases, with 7 bases remaining between them. The CDR3 is 11 residues long. Germline loops: CDR1 MNHEY, CDR2 SVGAGI. The CDR3 reads CASSSKLEAFF. CDR3 DNA: TGTGCCAGCAGTTCCAAACTTGAAGCTTTCTTT.

This chain connects TRBV7-3 to TRBJ2-1; no firm D call. Germline V gene lookup returns CDR1 SGHTA and CDR2 FQGTGA. V gave up 5 bases and J gave up 0 bases, with 11 bases separating them. The CDR3 totals 15 residues. In DNA form, the CDR3 reads TGTGCCAGCAGCCGTGACTCGAGCTCCTACAATGAGCAGTTCTTC. Its translation: CASSRDSSSYNEQFF.

The table lists this clone with a count of one. V is TRBV11-1 and J is TRBJ2-5; D uncertain. Germline lookup yields CDR1 SGHAT and CDR2 FQDESV (reference sequence). This CDR3 contains 12 residues. Trimming took 5 bases from V and 3 from J, leaving 7 bases between them. DNA for the CDR3: TGTGCCAGCAGCCCGAAGGAAGAGACCCAGTACTTC. Translation: CASSPKEETQYF.

The chain employs TRBV5-8 and TRBJ2-1; TRBD1 matches 8 bases. J gave up 7 bases and V 4 bases, and 7 bases lay outside the gene matches. This CDR3 comprises 14 residues. Germline CDR1 reads SGHTS; CDR2 reads YDEGEE. The CDR3 spells CASSPRGRVNEQFF. CDR3 nucleotide sequence: TGTGCCAGCAGCCCCAGGGGGCGCGTTAATGAGCAGTTCTTC.

The V gene is TRBV5-1, the J gene TRBJ2-5; the D gene is possibly TRBD2 (6 bases). Trimming removed 3 bases from V and 5 bases from J, with 20 bases in between. CDR3 length: 16 amino acids. Germline CDR1 reads SGHRS; CDR2 reads YFSETQ. The chain's CDR3 is CASSWGDARWDETQYF. The CDR3 DNA reads as TGCGCCAGCAGCTGGGGGGACGCCCGATGGGACGAGACCCAGTACTTC.

About this clone itself: The same CDR3 arises from other DNA sequences in this sample as well. This sequence joins TRBV19 and TRBJ2-3, with 8 positions matching TRBD2. The germline V gene has CDR1 LNHDA and CDR2 SQIVND (reference sequence). J lost 0 bases, V lost 10 bases, and 3 bases had no gene match. CDR3 size: 13 residues. In nucleotides, the CDR3 is TGTGCCACAGCTAGCGGGAGCACAGATACGCAGTATTTT. Protein product: CATASGSTDTQYF.

This chain joins TRBV5-4 and TRBJ2-1; D is possibly TRBD1 or TRBD2 (5 bases each). Between the trimmed V and J ends, which lost 3 bases and 8 bases, there was a span of 12 bases. CDR1 is SGHNT and CDR2 is YYREEE in the germline V gene (reference sequence). This CDR3 region has 13 residues. In DNA, the CDR3 is TGTGCCAGCAGCTCGAAGGGGAGCTATGAGCAGTTCTTC. The encoded protein is CASSSKGSYEQFF. The whole variable domain, remainder taken from reference TRBV5-4 and TRBJ2-1, is ETGVTQSPTHLIKTRGQQVTLRCSSQSGHNTVSWYQQALGQGPQFIFQYYREEENGRGNFPPRFSGLQFPNYSSELNVNALELDDSALYLCASSSKGSYEQFFGPGTRLTVL.

The chain joins TRBV7-2 to TRBJ2-3; tentatively, D is TRBD1 or TRBD2 (5 bases each). Trimming removed 4 bases from V and 2 bases from J, with 16 bases in between. Looked up from germline, CDR1 is SGHTA and CDR2 is FQGNSA. The CDR3 length is 16 residues. DNA of the CDR3: TGTGCCAGCAGCTCGTACAGGCTGCGGGTCACAGATACGCAGTATTTT. This translates into CASSSYRLRVTDTQYF.

This chain connects TRBV7-2 to TRBJ1-3; no definite D call. Germline CDR1 and CDR2: SGHTA and FQGNSA. This CDR3 has 18 residues. The V and J ends lost 1 base and 0 bases respectively, with 16 bases between them. The CDR3 sequence is CASSLGLPGLTSGNTIYF. The CDR3 DNA reads TGTGCCAGCAGCTTAGGTCTCCCAGGCCTAACCTCTGGAAACACCATATATTTT.

J is TRBJ1-2 and V is TRBV30; D possibly corresponds to TRBD1 (6 bases). The CDR3 is made up of 14 amino acids. Trimming took off 2 bases at V and 0 bases at J, with 10 bases between the two ends. From germline, CDR1 is GTSNPN and CDR2 SVGIG (reference sequence). DNA for the CDR3: TGTGCCTGGAGTCGGACAGAAACTAACTATGGCTACACCTTC. It is translated as CAWSRTETNYGYTF.

The rearrangement uses TRBV7-9 and TRBJ1-4, with TRBD1 matching 8 bases. Germline V gene sequence: CDR1 SEHNR, CDR2 FQNEAQ (reference sequence). This CDR3 region has 15 residues. J was trimmed by 5 bases and V by 3 bases; bases with no gene match: 5. Written as DNA, the CDR3 is TGTGCCAGCAGCTTTCGGCAGGGGGCAAATGAAAAACTGTTTTTT. Translated: CASSFRQGANEKLFF.

The chain recombines TRBV7-9 with TRBJ1-5, with D unclear. Germline loops: CDR1 SEHNR, CDR2 FQNEAQ (reference sequence). V was pared by 3 bases and J by 4 bases, with 7 bases between. The CDR3 runs 13 residues. CDR3 loop: CASSFQANQPQHF. CDR3 bases: TGTGCCAGCAGCTTTCAGGCTAATCAGCCCCAGCATTTT.